In its sample, the clone carrying this TCR beta chain was seen many times. The data are from a study of T cell repertoires in cytomegalovirus infection. In TCRdb, the reads were re-called with MiXCR into one record per CDR3 protein. The table has more than 500,000 distinct CDR3 sequences, more than 15% seen once. Sequenced sample: CD8+ T cells from PBMCs. The receptor was derived from a human donor in good health (CMV status not recorded). Some clones in this sample may be carry-over from other donors' samples.

CDR3 nucleotide sequence: TGTGCCAGCAGCCTGCCCGGGACAGGGAACAATGAGCAGTTCTTC. Protein sequence: CASSLPGTGNNEQFF. The rearrangement uses TRBV7-3 and TRBJ2-1; 9 bases map to TRBD1. The CDR3 is 15 amino acids. Germline CDR1 reads SGHTA; CDR2 reads FQGTGA. V lost 5 bases and J lost 5; bases outside the gene matches: 7. Together with reference TRBV7-3 and TRBJ2-1, the CDR3 gives the full variable domain: GAGVSQTPSNKVTEKGKYVELRCDPISGHTALYWYRQSLGQGPEFLIYFQGTGAADDSGLPNDRFFAVRPEGSVSTLKIQRTERGDSAVYLCASSLPGTGNNEQFFGPGTRLTVL.